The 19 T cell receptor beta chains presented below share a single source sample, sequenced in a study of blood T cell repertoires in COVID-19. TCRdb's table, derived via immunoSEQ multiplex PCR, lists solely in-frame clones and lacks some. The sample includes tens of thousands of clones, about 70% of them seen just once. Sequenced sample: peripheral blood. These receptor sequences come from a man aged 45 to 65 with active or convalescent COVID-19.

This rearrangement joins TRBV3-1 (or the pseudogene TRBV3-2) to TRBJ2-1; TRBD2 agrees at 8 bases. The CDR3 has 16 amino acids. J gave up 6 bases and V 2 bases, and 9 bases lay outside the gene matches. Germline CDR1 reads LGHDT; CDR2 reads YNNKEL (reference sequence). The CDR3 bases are TGTGCCAGCAGCCAATACGGGGGGGCTACTTCCAATGAGCAGTTCTTC. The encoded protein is CASSQYGGATSNEQFF.

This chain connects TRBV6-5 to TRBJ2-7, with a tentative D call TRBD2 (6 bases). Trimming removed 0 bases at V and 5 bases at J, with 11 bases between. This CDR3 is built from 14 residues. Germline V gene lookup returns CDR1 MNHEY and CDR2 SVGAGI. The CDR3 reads CASSYSRGNHEQYF. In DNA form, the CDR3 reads TGTGCCAGCAGTTACTCGCGGGGTAATCACGAGCAGTACTTC.

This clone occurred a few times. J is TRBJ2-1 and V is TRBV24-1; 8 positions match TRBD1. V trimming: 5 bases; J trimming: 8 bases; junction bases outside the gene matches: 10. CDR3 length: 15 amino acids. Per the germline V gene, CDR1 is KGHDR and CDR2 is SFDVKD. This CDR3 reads CATSAPWTGSDEQFF. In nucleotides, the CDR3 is TGTGCCACCAGTGCCCCCTGGACAGGGTCCGATGAGCAGTTCTTC.

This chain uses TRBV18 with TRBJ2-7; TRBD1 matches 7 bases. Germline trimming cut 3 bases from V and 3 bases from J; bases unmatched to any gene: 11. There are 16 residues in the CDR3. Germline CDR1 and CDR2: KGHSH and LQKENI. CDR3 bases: TGTGCCAGCTCACCCCCCCCGACAGGGCGTGGCTACGAGCAGTACTTC. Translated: CASSPPPTGRGYEQYF.

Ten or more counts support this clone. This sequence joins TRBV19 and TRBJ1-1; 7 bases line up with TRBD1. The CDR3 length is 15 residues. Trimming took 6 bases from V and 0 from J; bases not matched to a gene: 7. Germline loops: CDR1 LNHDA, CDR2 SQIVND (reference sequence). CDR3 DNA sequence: TGTGCCAGTAGCCCTGCAGGGGGACTGAACACTGAAGCTTTCTTT. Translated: CASSPAGGLNTEAFF.

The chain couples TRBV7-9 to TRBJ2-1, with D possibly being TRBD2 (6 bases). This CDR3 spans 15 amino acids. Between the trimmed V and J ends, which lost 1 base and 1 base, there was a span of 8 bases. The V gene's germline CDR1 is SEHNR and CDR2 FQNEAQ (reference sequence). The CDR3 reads CASSLGSGSYNEQFF. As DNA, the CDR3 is TGTGCCAGCAGCTTAGGGAGCGGGTCCTACAATGAGCAGTTCTTC.

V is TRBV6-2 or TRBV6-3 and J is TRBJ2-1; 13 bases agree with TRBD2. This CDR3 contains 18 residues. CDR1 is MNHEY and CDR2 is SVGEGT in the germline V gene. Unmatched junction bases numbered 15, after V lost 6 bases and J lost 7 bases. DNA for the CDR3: TGTGCCAGCAGCTCTATGAAAATCCCGGGACTAGCGGGGAATGAGCAGTTCTTC. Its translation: CASSSMKIPGLAGNEQFF.

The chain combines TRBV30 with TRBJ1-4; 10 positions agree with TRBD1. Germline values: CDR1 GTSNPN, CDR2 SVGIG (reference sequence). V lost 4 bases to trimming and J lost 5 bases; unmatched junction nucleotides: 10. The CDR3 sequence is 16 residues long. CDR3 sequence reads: CAWTLGGQGGNEKLFF. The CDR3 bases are TGTGCCTGGACTCTCGGTGGACAGGGGGGCAATGAAAAACTGTTTTTT.

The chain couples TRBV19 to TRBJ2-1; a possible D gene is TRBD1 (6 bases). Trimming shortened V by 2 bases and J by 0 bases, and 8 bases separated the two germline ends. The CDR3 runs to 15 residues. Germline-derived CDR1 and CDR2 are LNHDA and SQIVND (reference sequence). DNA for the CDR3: TGTGCCAGTAGTATACAGGGGCACTCCTACAATGAGCAGTTCTTC. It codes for CASSIQGHSYNEQFF. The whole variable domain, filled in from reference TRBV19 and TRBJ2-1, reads DGGITQSPKYLFRKEGQNVTLSCEQNLNHDAMYWYRQDPGQGLRLIYYSQIVNDFQKGDIAEGYSVSREKKESFPLTVTSAQKNPTAFYLCASSIQGHSYNEQFFGPGTRLTVL.

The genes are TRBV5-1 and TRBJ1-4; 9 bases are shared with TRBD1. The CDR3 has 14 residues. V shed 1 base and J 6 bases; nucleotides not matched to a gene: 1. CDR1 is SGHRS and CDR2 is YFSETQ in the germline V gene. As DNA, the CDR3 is TGCGCCAGCAGCTTGACAGGGGGCGATGAAAAACTGTTTTTT. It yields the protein CASSLTGGDEKLFF.

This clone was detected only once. CDR3: CAISGDGNQPQHF. As DNA, the CDR3 is TGTGCCATCAGCGGGGATGGCAATCAGCCCCAGCATTTT. The chain employs TRBV10-3 and TRBJ1-5; no definite D call. The CDR3 spans 13 residues. Trimming took 6 bases from V and 2 from J, leaving 8 bases between them. Per germline, CDR1 ENHRY and CDR2 SYGVKD.

The CDR3 DNA sequence: TGTGCCAGCAGTGAACGGAGCGGGGGGGCCGAGACCCAGTACTTC. This sequence encodes CASSERSGGAETQYF. The chain is built from TRBV2 and TRBJ2-5; 10 bases line up with TRBD2. Germline V gene data show CDR1 as SNHLY and CDR2 as FYNNEI. The V gene end was trimmed by 2 bases and the J gene end by 5 bases; junction bases not matched to a gene: 5. This CDR3 spans 15 amino acids.

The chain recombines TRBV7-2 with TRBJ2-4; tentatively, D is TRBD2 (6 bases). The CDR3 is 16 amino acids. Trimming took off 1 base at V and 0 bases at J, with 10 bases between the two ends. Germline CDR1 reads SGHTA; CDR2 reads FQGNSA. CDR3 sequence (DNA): TGTGCCAGCAGCTTAGTCGGGGGATTAGCCAAAAACATTCAGTACTTC. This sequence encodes CASSLVGGLAKNIQYF.

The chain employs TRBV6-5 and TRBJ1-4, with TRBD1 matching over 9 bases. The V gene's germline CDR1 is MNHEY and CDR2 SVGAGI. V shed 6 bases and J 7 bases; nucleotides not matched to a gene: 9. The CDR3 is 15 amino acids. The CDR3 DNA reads TGTGCCAGCAGCCCATCCCGGGACAGGGTTGAAAAACTGTTTTTT. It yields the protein CASSPSRDRVEKLFF.

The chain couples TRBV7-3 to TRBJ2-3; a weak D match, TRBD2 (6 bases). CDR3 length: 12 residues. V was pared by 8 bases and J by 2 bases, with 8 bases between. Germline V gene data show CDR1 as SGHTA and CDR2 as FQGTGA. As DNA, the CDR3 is TGTGCCAGCCGCGGGGACACAGATACGCAGTATTTT. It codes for CASRGDTDTQYF.

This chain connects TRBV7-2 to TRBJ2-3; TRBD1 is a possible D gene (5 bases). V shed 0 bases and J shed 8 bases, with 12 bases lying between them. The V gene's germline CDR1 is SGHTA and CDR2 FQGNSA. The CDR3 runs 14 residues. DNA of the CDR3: TGTGCCAGCAGCTTAGCGGGGCGCTATGGTACGCAGTATTTT. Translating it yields CASSLAGRYGTQYF.

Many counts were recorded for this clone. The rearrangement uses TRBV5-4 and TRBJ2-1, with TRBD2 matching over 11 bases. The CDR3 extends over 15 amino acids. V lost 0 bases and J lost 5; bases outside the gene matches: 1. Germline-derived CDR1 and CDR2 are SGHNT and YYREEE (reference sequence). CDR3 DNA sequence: TGTGCCAGCAGCTTGGATAGCGGGGGGGACAATGAGCAGTTCTTC. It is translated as CASSLDSGGDNEQFF.

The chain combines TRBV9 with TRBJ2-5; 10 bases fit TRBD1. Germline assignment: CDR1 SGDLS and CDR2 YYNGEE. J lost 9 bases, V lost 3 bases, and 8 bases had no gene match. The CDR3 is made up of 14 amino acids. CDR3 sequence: CASSATGGERSQYF. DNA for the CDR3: TGTGCCAGCAGCGCGACAGGGGGCGAGCGGTCCCAGTACTTC.

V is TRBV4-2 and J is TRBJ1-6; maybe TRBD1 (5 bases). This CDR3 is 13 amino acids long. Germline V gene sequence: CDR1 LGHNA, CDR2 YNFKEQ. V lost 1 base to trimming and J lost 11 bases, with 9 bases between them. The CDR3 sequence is CASSQVAGPPLHF. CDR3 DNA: TGTGCCAGCAGCCAAGTCGCGGGGCCACCCCTCCACTTT.